These 23 T cell receptor beta chains were all obtained from the same sample, sequenced in a study of cytotoxic CD8 clonotypes in ibrutinib-treated CLL. Generated by immunoSEQ multiplex PCR, the TCRdb table keeps only in-frame clones and is missing some. The sample records some 200,000 clones, roughly three quarters being singletons. The sequences come from PBMCs, collected after 12 months of ibrutinib treatment. The source is a human donor with chronic lymphocytic leukemia.

The rearrangement joins TRBV6-5 to TRBJ2-7; 8 bases agree with TRBD2. CDR3 length: 14 amino acids. Germline V gene data show CDR1 as MNHEY and CDR2 as SVGAGI. After removal of 4 bases from V and 2 bases from J, the junction contained 4 bases not matched to a gene. CDR3 in amino acids: CASSSPAGAYEQYF. The DNA for the CDR3 is TGTGCCAGCAGTTCCCCAGCGGGAGCCTACGAGCAGTACTTC.

The chain links TRBV18 to TRBJ2-7, with TRBD2 matching 11 bases. The V and J ends lost 2 bases and 5 bases, in that order; junction bases with no gene match: 20. Germline V gene data show CDR1 as KGHSH and CDR2 as LQKENI. This CDR3 has 20 amino acids. The CDR3 DNA reads TGTGCCAGCTCACCATTCCCGGGGCAGACAAGACTAGCGGGACAGGACGAGCAGTACTTC. Amino acid sequence: CASSPFPGQTRLAGQDEQYF.

Only a few counts were recorded for this clone. This rearrangement joins TRBV23-1 to TRBJ1-2; no reliable D call. Being an ORF, TRBV23-1 has a function that is uncertain. The CDR3 extends over 14 amino acids. V lost 4 bases and J 0 bases, leaving 9 bases between the germline ends. The chain's CDR3 is CASSLWNSNYGYTF. The CDR3 coding sequence is TGCGCCAGCAGTCTTTGGAACTCTAACTATGGCTACACCTTC.

In its sample, this clone was seen once. The chain employs TRBV27 and TRBJ2-2, with D unresolved. With 4 bases removed from V and 7 bases from J, the gap between germline ends came to 19 bases. The CDR3 consists of 16 residues. Germline CDR1 reads MNHEY; CDR2 reads SMNVEV (reference sequence). The DNA for the CDR3 is TGTGCCAGCAGTTCTAGACCTCCCGCGGACCTCGGGGAGCTGTTTTTT. It yields the protein CASSSRPPADLGELFF.

The chain links TRBV9 to TRBJ2-1; D possibly corresponds to TRBD2 (5 bases). The CDR3 has 16 amino acids. V was shortened by 4 bases and J by 7 bases, with 21 bases between the two germline ends. Germline loops: CDR1 SGDLS, CDR2 YYNGEE. CDR3 sequence: CASSPSGNGMENEQFF. DNA for the CDR3: TGTGCCAGCAGCCCCTCCGGAAACGGGATGGAAAATGAGCAGTTCTTC.

V gene TRBV29-1 combines with J gene TRBJ1-1; D unresolved. Deletions cut 6 bases from V and 6 bases from J, with 8 bases between. The CDR3 contains 10 residues. CDR1 and CDR2 from the germline V gene are SQVTM and ANQGSEA. CDR3 residues: CSVLSPEAFF. The CDR3, as DNA: TGCAGCGTCCTTTCTCCTGAAGCTTTCTTT.

This chain uses TRBV11-3 with TRBJ2-3; D unresolved. V lost 5 bases and J lost 1, with 7 bases in between. CDR3 length equals 13 residues. CDR1 SGHNT and CDR2 YENEEA come from the germline V gene. The CDR3 loop is CASSPGGTDTQYF. In DNA, the CDR3 is TGTGCCAGCAGCCCTGGGGGCACAGATACGCAGTATTTT.

J is TRBJ2-6 and V is TRBV9; D is unclear. V lost 0 bases and J lost 0, with 4 bases in between. This CDR3 has 15 amino acids. The germline V gene has CDR1 SGDLS and CDR2 YYNGEE. In DNA form, the CDR3 reads TGTGCCAGCAGCGTAGGGAGCTCTGGGGCCAACGTCCTGACTTTC. Its translation is CASSVGSSGANVLTF.

The V and J genes are TRBV28 and TRBJ1-2; unclear D gene. The CDR3 has 13 amino acids. V was trimmed by 2 bases and J by 2 bases, leaving 6 bases between them. Germline CDR1 MDHEN, CDR2 SYDVKM. CDR3 in DNA: TGTGCCAGCAGTTTAGCGGGGAACTATGGCTACACCTTC. It translates to CASSLAGNYGYTF.

V and J are TRBV5-6 and TRBJ2-2, with TRBD1 matching over 7 bases. Germline V gives CDR1 SGHDT, CDR2 YYEEEE. V trimming: 4 bases; J trimming: 1 base; junction bases outside the gene matches: 4. CDR3 length: 15 residues. Here the CDR3 reads CASSPGQLNTGELFF. The CDR3 region has the DNA TGTGCCAGCAGCCCGGGACAGCTGAACACCGGGGAGCTGTTTTTT. Full variable domain (remainder filled in from reference TRBV5-6 and TRBJ2-2): DAGVTQSPTHLIKTRGQQVTLRCSPKSGHDTVSWYQQALGQGPQFIFQYYEEEERQRGNFPDRFSGHQFPNYSSELNVNALLLGDSALYLCASSPGQLNTGELFFGEGSRLTVL.

The chain has TRBV5-6 and TRBJ2-1, with D perhaps TRBD2 (6 bases). V lost 3 bases and J 0 bases, leaving 13 bases between the germline ends. The CDR3 is 16 amino acids. Looked up from germline, CDR1 is SGHDT and CDR2 is YYEEEE. The CDR3 region has the DNA TGTGCCAGCAGCTCCGCAGGGCGGGGCTCCTACAATGAGCAGTTCTTC. Its protein product is CASSSAGRGSYNEQFF.

The chain has TRBV5-1 and TRBJ1-1; 7 bases align to TRBD1. The CDR3 runs to 16 residues. Germline CDR1 and CDR2: SGHRS and YFSETQ. The junction had 14 bases not matched to a gene; V was cut back by 8 bases and J by 1 base. The CDR3 DNA is TGCGCCAGTCGACCCCCGGGAGGGACAGCGAACACTGAAGCTTTCTTT. Amino acid sequence: CASRPPGGTANTEAFF.

This clone was counted only a few times. The V call is TRBV19, the J call TRBJ2-7, with TRBD1 matching over 8 bases. The CDR3 runs to 17 residues. CDR1 and CDR2 from the germline V gene are LNHDA and SQIVND (reference sequence). V lost 5 bases, J lost 0 bases, and 12 bases stayed unmatched. This CDR3 is CASSLGPYRGSSYEQYF. In nucleotides, the CDR3 is TGTGCCAGTAGTCTCGGGCCCTACAGGGGGAGCTCCTACGAGCAGTACTTC.

The V call is TRBV5-1, the J call TRBJ2-1, with 7 bases that match TRBD1. The CDR3 is 13 amino acids. Unmatched junction bases numbered 7, after V lost 6 bases and J lost 7 bases. The germline V gene has CDR1 SGHRS and CDR2 YFSETQ. The DNA for the CDR3 is TGCGCCAGCACTCTGACAGGGTCGAATGAGCAGTTCTTC. Residues: CASTLTGSNEQFF. The whole variable domain, filled in from reference TRBV5-1 and TRBJ2-1, reads KAGVTQTPRYLIKTRGQQVTLSCSPISGHRSVSWYQQTPGQGLQFLFEYFSETQRNKGNFPGRFSGRQFSNSRSEMNVSTLELGDSALYLCASTLTGSNEQFFGPGTRLTVL.

Here the CDR3 reads CASPQTGEGFSGANVLTF. In DNA form, the CDR3 reads TGTGCCAGTCCACAAACAGGGGAAGGCTTCTCTGGGGCCAACGTCCTGACTTTC. This rearrangement joins TRBV19 to TRBJ2-6; 7 nucleotides align to TRBD1. Germline CDR1 reads LNHDA; CDR2 reads SQIVND (reference sequence). J was trimmed by 0 bases and V by 8 bases; bases with no gene match: 13. The CDR3 sequence is 18 residues long.

This sequence joins TRBV5-1 and TRBJ1-2; 9 nucleotides agree with TRBD1. The CDR3 has 11 residues. CDR1 and CDR2 (germline): SGHRS, YFSETQ. The junction had 2 bases not matched to a gene; V was cut back by 7 bases and J by 7 bases. The CDR3 sequence: CASRDRVGYTF. The CDR3 region has the DNA TGCGCCAGCCGGGACAGGGTTGGCTACACCTTC.

V and J are TRBV7-2 and TRBJ2-1; D call uncertain. Germline values: CDR1 SGHTA, CDR2 FQGNSA. Deletions cut 5 bases from V and 0 bases from J, with 11 bases between. CDR3 size: 15 residues. The CDR3 sequence is CASSPRPLSYNEQFF. CDR3 nucleotides: TGTGCCAGCAGCCCACGCCCCCTCTCCTACAATGAGCAGTTCTTC. Full variable domain (missing parts from reference TRBV7-2 and TRBJ2-1): GAGVSQSPSNKVTEKGKDVELRCDPISGHTALYWYRQSLGQGLEFLIYFQGNSAPDKSGLPSDRFSAERTGGSVSTLTIQRTQQEDSAVYLCASSPRPLSYNEQFFGPGTRLTVL.

The table lists this clone with a few counts. The CDR3: CAWNRELNQPQHF. For the CDR3, the DNA is TGTGCCTGGAACAGGGAGCTAAATCAGCCCCAGCATTTT. V is TRBV30 and J is TRBJ1-5; tentatively, D is TRBD1 (6 bases). Germline values: CDR1 GTSNPN, CDR2 SVGIG (reference sequence). The V end was cut by 4 bases, the J end by 4 bases, with 11 bases between. The CDR3 extends over 13 amino acids. Combining the CDR3 with reference TRBV30 and TRBJ1-5 gives the whole variable domain SQTIHQWPATLVQPVGSPLSLECTVEGTSNPNLYWYRQAAGRGLQLLFYSVGIGQISSEVPQNLSASRPQDRQFILSSKKLLLSDSGFYLCAWNRELNQPQHFGDGTRLSIL.

The sample holds a few counts of this clone. V usage is TRBV14 and J usage is TRBJ2-1, with 8 bases aligning to TRBD1. The CDR3 is made up of 15 amino acids. Trimming at V came to 1 base and at J to 4 bases, leaving 3 bases not matched to a gene. Germline lookup yields CDR1 SGHDN and CDR2 FVKESK. DNA of the CDR3: TGTGCCAGCAGCCAAGGTGGGACAGGTTACAATGAGCAGTTCTTC. Encoded protein: CASSQGGTGYNEQFF. The whole variable domain, filled in from reference TRBV14 and TRBJ2-1, reads EAGVTQFPSHSVIEKGQTVTLRCDPISGHDNLYWYRRVMGKEIKFLLHFVKESKQDESGMPNNRFLAERTGGTYSTLKVQPAELEDSGVYFCASSQGGTGYNEQFFGPGTRLTVL.

The chain combines TRBV6-5 with TRBJ2-7, with TRBD1 matching 8 bases. Germline values: CDR1 MNHEY, CDR2 SVGAGI. Losses at the gene ends were 6 bases for V and 5 bases for J; bases not matched to a gene: 12. The CDR3 extends over 15 amino acids. The CDR3 region is CASSQSTTGVHEQYF. The DNA of the CDR3 is TGTGCCAGCAGCCAAAGCACGACAGGGGTCCACGAGCAGTACTTC.

The chain has TRBV6-5 and TRBJ2-7; the D is unclear. Germline V CDR1 and CDR2: MNHEY, SVGAGI. There are 13 residues in the CDR3. V was cut by 10 bases and J by 3 bases, with 16 bases left in between. DNA for the CDR3: TGTGCCACCCGCCCCTCCCCAGGCTACGAGCAGTACTTC. This encodes CATRPSPGYEQYF.

The chain's CDR3 is CASSFWREGYNEQFF. In DNA, the CDR3 is TGTGCCAGCAGCTTTTGGCGGGAGGGCTACAATGAGCAGTTCTTC. V usage is TRBV7-2 and J usage is TRBJ2-1; TRBD2 aligns across 9 bases. The CDR3 spans 15 residues. The germline CDR1 and CDR2 sequences are SGHTA and FQGNSA. The J segment lost 3 bases and the V segment lost 3 bases, leaving 3 bases of the junction unmatched.

Only a few counts were recorded for this clone. The chain combines TRBV28 with TRBJ1-3; tentatively, D is TRBD1 (5 bases). The CDR3 covers 14 residues. CDR1 is MDHEN and CDR2 is SYDVKM in the germline V gene. V dropped 5 bases and J dropped 0 bases, with 8 bases sitting between them. The CDR3 DNA is TGTGCCAGCAGTAAGACAGCCTCTGGAAACACCATATATTTT. Protein: CASSKTASGNTIYF. The full variable domain, in which reference TRBV28 and TRBJ1-3 provide the parts outside the CDR3, is DVKVTQSSRYLVKRTGEKVFLECVQDMDHENMFWYRQDPGLGLRLIYFSYDVKMKEKGDIPEGYSVSREKKERFSLILESASTNQTSMYLCASSKTASGNTIYFGEGSWLTVV.